This T cell receptor (beta chain) was recorded in a study of cytomegalovirus exposure and HLA in healthy donors. On the study more broadly: When about 400 donors were genotyped, roughly 78% of them were found to fall in the Caucasian-associated ancestry cluster. Study-level findings and limits: Using the classifier, cytomegalovirus status was reportedly diagnosed with high specificity and sensitivity. The authors enumerated over 150 TCR beta chains as linked to cytomegalovirus. Earlier analysis yielded a pattern in which most TCR beta V segments were productive about 90% or about 30% of the time.

This clone was seen just once. Its antigen is unidentified. Trimming at V came to 4 bases and at J to 4 bases, leaving 5 bases not matched to a gene. This CDR3 comprises 14 residues. In germline, CDR1 is SEHNR, CDR2 FQNEAQ (reference sequence). This PCR relied on a set of 60 Vbeta primers and 13 Jbeta primers. Profiling relied on immunoSEQ multiplex PCR, and the TCRdb table lists in-frame clones only, not all of them. The profile shows 70,000 to 95,000 clones, 62% of them singletons. V and J are TRBV7-9 and TRBJ2-5; 8 positions agree with TRBD1. The sample comprised PBMCs. The clonotype was recovered from a woman between 25 and 40 years old in good health and CMV-seropositive. CDR3 nucleotides: TGTGCCAGCAGCTCGGCACAGGGGGGAGAGACCCAGTACTTC. Its translation is CASSSAQGGETQYF.